The 25 T cell receptor beta chains below all came from one sample that was sequenced in a study of blood T cell repertoires in COVID-19. Clones were sequenced by immunoSEQ multiplex PCR, and TCRdb holds only the in-frame ones, with some missing. Of a few hundred thousand clones listed, less than 90% were seen once; the top ten hold less than 2%. The sample taken for sequencing was peripheral blood. The receptors here all came from a woman aged 40 to 50 who had recovered from COVID-19.

This sequence joins TRBV7-9 and TRBJ2-7; 9 bases line up with TRBD1. The CDR3 runs to 15 residues. Germline V CDR1 and CDR2: SEHNR, FQNEAQ (reference sequence). The V and J ends lost 1 base and 1 base, in that order; junction bases with no gene match: 2. The CDR3 loop is CASSLVTGGSYEQYF. Here the CDR3 DNA reads TGTGCCAGCAGCTTAGTGACAGGGGGGTCCTACGAGCAGTACTTC.

The chain is built from TRBV10-2 and TRBJ1-5; 7 nucleotides match TRBD1. This CDR3 spans 12 amino acids. Germline loops: CDR1 WSHSY, CDR2 SAAADI. Germline trimming cut 10 bases from V and 2 bases from J; bases unmatched to any gene: 2. The CDR3 loop reads CATGTGNQPQHF. For the CDR3, the DNA is TGCGCCACCGGGACAGGCAATCAGCCCCAGCATTTT.

This sequence joins TRBV2 and TRBJ2-1; 7 nucleotides match TRBD2. The CDR3 spans 14 residues. From germline, CDR1 is SNHLY and CDR2 FYNNEI. V shed 7 bases and J 4 bases; nucleotides not matched to a gene: 7. CDR3 DNA sequence: TGTGCCAGCACCCAGAGGGGAGGGTACAATGAGCAGTTCTTC. This gives the protein CASTQRGGYNEQFF.

The chain carries TRBV6-5 and TRBJ1-5; D is undetermined. The CDR3 sequence is 14 residues long. Germline V gene lookup returns CDR1 MNHEY and CDR2 SVGAGI. V was cut by 0 bases and J by 4 bases, with 7 bases left in between. The CDR3: CASSYSRQNQPQHF. DNA for the CDR3: TGTGCCAGCAGTTACTCGCGGCAGAATCAGCCCCAGCATTTT.

The chain recombines TRBV30 with TRBJ1-4; the match to TRBD1 covers 7 bases. CDR3 size: 14 residues. V lost 0 bases to trimming and J lost 8 bases; unmatched junction nucleotides: 6. Germline assignment: CDR1 GTSNPN and CDR2 SVGIG (reference sequence). CDR3 residues: CAWSVQGGREKLFF. The CDR3 DNA follows: TGTGCCTGGAGTGTACAAGGGGGCAGGGAAAAACTGTTTTTT.

The chain couples TRBV18 to TRBJ2-7; the D gene is possibly TRBD1 (6 bases). CDR3 length: 15 residues. V was cut by 4 bases and J by 5 bases, with 18 bases left in between. Per the germline V gene, CDR1 is KGHSH and CDR2 is LQKENI. CDR3 in amino acids: CASSQVSSGVDEQYF. In nucleotides, the CDR3 is TGTGCCAGCTCACAAGTATCCTCAGGGGTGGACGAGCAGTACTTC.

In its sample, this clone was seen a few times. V gene TRBV7-3 combines with J gene TRBJ2-3; a possible D gene is TRBD2 (5 bases). There are 17 residues in the CDR3. Looked up from germline, CDR1 is SGHTA and CDR2 is FQGTGA. The V and J ends lost 5 bases and 3 bases respectively, with 21 bases between them. The CDR3: CASSPRTHLRATDTQYF. CDR3 nucleotides: TGTGCCAGCAGCCCGCGGACTCACCTAAGGGCGACAGATACGCAGTATTTT.

The chain couples TRBV6-5 to TRBJ1-2; 8 nucleotides agree with TRBD1. Trimming took 10 bases from V and 11 from J; bases not matched to a gene: 15. The CDR3 contains 13 residues. Germline CDR1 MNHEY, CDR2 SVGAGI. CDR3 in DNA: TGTGCCACCATTCCGCCAGGGGGCGAGGGATACACCTTC. The encoded protein is CATIPPGGEGYTF.

This clone was counted once. CDR3 bases: TGTGCCAGCAGCGCACCGGGACAGGGAACGTATGGCTACACCTTC. Protein sequence: CASSAPGQGTYGYTF. The V call is TRBV6-5, the J call TRBJ1-2, with 9 nucleotides matching TRBD1. After removal of 6 bases from V and 5 bases from J, the junction contained 10 bases not matched to a gene. This CDR3 has 15 residues. Per germline, CDR1 MNHEY and CDR2 SVGAGI.

The gene calls are TRBV7-3 and TRBJ2-2; 10 nucleotides line up with TRBD2. This CDR3 is 16 amino acids long. Germline lookup yields CDR1 SGHTA and CDR2 FQGTGA. V lost 5 bases to trimming and J lost 2 bases; unmatched junction nucleotides: 5. The CDR3 DNA follows: TGTGCCAGCAGCCCGGGACTAGCGACTAACACCGGGGAGCTGTTTTTT. Its protein product is CASSPGLATNTGELFF.

The J gene is TRBJ1-2, the V gene TRBV2; TRBD1 might be the D (6 bases). V was shortened by 4 bases and J by 5 bases, with 14 bases between the two germline ends. The germline gives CDR1 SNHLY, CDR2 FYNNEI. The CDR3 sequence is 14 residues long. Here the CDR3 reads CASSGIQGVYGYTF. In DNA, the CDR3 is TGTGCCAGCAGTGGAATACAGGGTGTGTATGGCTACACCTTC.

This clone showed up just a few times. This chain connects TRBV5-4 to TRBJ2-7, with 7 bases fitting TRBD2. The ends lost 3 bases at V and 1 base at J; junction bases unmatched: 4. CDR1 and CDR2 (germline): SGHNT, YYREEE (reference sequence). The CDR3 is made up of 14 amino acids. CDR3: CASSYGEGSYEQYF. The CDR3 DNA follows: TGTGCCAGCAGCTACGGGGAGGGTTCCTACGAGCAGTACTTC.

The chain employs TRBV6-1 and TRBJ2-5, with TRBD2 matching over 11 bases. This CDR3 contains 15 residues. J lost 4 bases, V lost 1 base, and 2 bases had no gene match. Germline V gene lookup returns CDR1 MNHNS and CDR2 SASEGT. The CDR3 here is CASSEGGTSGETQYF. The DNA for the CDR3 is TGTGCCAGCAGTGAAGGGGGGACTAGCGGAGAGACCCAGTACTTC.

J is TRBJ2-3 and V is TRBV19, with D possibly TRBD1 on 6 matching bases. Germline V lookup: CDR1 LNHDA, CDR2 SQIVND (reference sequence). V was clipped by 6 bases and J by 2 bases, with 12 bases between them. The CDR3 is 14 amino acids. This CDR3 is CASRPTGNTDTQYF. The DNA for the CDR3 is TGTGCCAGTAGGCCCACAGGGAACACAGATACGCAGTATTTT.

V and J are TRBV7-9 and TRBJ2-3; TRBD1 matches at 7 bases. The CDR3 loop spans 15 amino acids. With 5 bases clipped from V and 2 bases from J, the junction kept 7 bases outside the gene matches. Germline CDR1 SEHNR, CDR2 FQNEAQ (reference sequence). CDR3 coding DNA: TGTGCCAGCAGCCCGGGACAGATCTTCACAGATACGCAGTATTTT. It encodes CASSPGQIFTDTQYF.

This rearrangement joins TRBV12-3 or TRBV12-4 to TRBJ2-7, with D possibly matching TRBD1 (6 bases). With 6 bases removed from V and 3 bases from J, the gap between germline ends came to 9 bases. The CDR3 totals 12 residues. The CDR3 is CASSRGIYEQYF. The CDR3 nucleotides are TGTGCCAGCAGCAGGGGTATCTACGAGCAGTACTTC.

The rearrangement joins TRBV6-6 to TRBJ1-2, with TRBD1 matching over 7 bases. The CDR3 contains 14 residues. J was trimmed by 2 bases and V by 6 bases; bases with no gene match: 6. CDR1 MNHNY and CDR2 SVGAGI come from the germline V gene (reference sequence). CDR3 in amino acids: CASRPQGQNYGYTF. CDR3 DNA sequence: TGTGCCAGCAGACCCCAGGGACAGAACTATGGCTACACCTTC.

The V gene is TRBV5-6, the J gene TRBJ1-2; the match to TRBD1 covers 11 bases. The CDR3 is 16 amino acids. The V and J ends lost 2 bases and 5 bases, in that order; junction bases with no gene match: 8. Germline V gene lookup returns CDR1 SGHDT and CDR2 YYEEEE. CDR3 DNA: TGTGCCAGCAGCTTTACGTCTGGACAGGGGGCGTATGGCTACACCTTC. Translated, it gives CASSFTSGQGAYGYTF.

This chain joins TRBV19 and TRBJ1-4; D might be TRBD1 (6 bases). Germline CDR1 LNHDA, CDR2 SQIVND (reference sequence). Trimming took 6 bases from V and 3 from J, leaving 14 bases between them. This CDR3 is built from 15 residues. This CDR3 reads CASSGIPGANEKLFF. The CDR3 DNA reads as TGTGCCAGTAGCGGAATTCCAGGGGCTAATGAAAAACTGTTTTTT. The full variable domain, in which reference TRBV19 and TRBJ1-4 provide the parts outside the CDR3, is DGGITQSPKYLFRKEGQNVTLSCEQNLNHDAMYWYRQDPGQGLRLIYYSQIVNDFQKGDIAEGYSVSREKKESFPLTVTSAQKNPTAFYLCASSGIPGANEKLFFGSGTQLSVL.

About this clone: This same CDR3 is encoded by further DNA sequences in the sample. This chain connects TRBV19 to TRBJ2-3; D is undetermined. Germline-derived CDR1 and CDR2 are LNHDA and SQIVND (reference sequence). The CDR3 has 11 amino acids. The V and J ends lost 2 bases and 5 bases respectively, with 2 bases between them. Here the CDR3 reads CASSIRDTQYF. The CDR3 DNA follows: TGTGCCAGTAGTATACGAGATACGCAGTATTTT.

The chain couples TRBV2 to TRBJ1-1, with TRBD1 as a possible D gene (5 bases). The CDR3 loop spans 11 amino acids. Germline CDR1 and CDR2: SNHLY and FYNNEI. V lost 9 bases to trimming and J lost 10 bases, with 15 bases between them. CDR3 coding DNA: TGTGCCAGTCACCCGGGGGAGGTAGCTTTCTTT. Amino acids: CASHPGEVAFF.

The gene calls are TRBV5-1 and TRBJ1-2, with 7 nucleotides matching TRBD1. The V gene end was trimmed by 0 bases and the J gene end by 7 bases; junction bases not matched to a gene: 9. Germline loops: CDR1 SGHRS, CDR2 YFSETQ. The CDR3 runs 15 residues. CDR3: CASSLGTQGYSGYTF. In DNA, the CDR3 is TGCGCCAGCAGCTTGGGGACACAGGGGTATAGTGGCTACACCTTC.

In its sample, this clone was seen once. V gene TRBV5-1 combines with J gene TRBJ2-3; TRBD2 matches at 8 bases. This CDR3 has 15 amino acids. V dropped 3 bases and J dropped 4; count of bases not matched to a gene: 7. Germline V gene sequence: CDR1 SGHRS, CDR2 YFSETQ. The CDR3 DNA reads TGCGCCAGCAGCTACGGGGGGGCCGAAGCAGATACGCAGTATTTT. Translated, it gives CASSYGGAEADTQYF. Based on the CDR3 plus reference TRBV5-1 and TRBJ2-3, the full variable domain is KAGVTQTPRYLIKTRGQQVTLSCSPISGHRSVSWYQQTPGQGLQFLFEYFSETQRNKGNFPGRFSGRQFSNSRSEMNVSTLELGDSALYLCASSYGGAEADTQYFGPGTRLTVL.

V and J are TRBV27 and TRBJ1-1; TRBD1 aligns across 7 bases. V lost 5 bases, J lost 4 bases, and 4 bases stayed unmatched. CDR1 and CDR2 from the germline V gene are MNHEY and SMNVEV (reference sequence). CDR3 size: 13 residues. CDR3 nucleotides: TGTGCCAGCAGTAGACAGGGAGGCACTGAAGCTTTCTTT. Translation gives CASSRQGGTEAFF.

This sequence joins TRBV7-9 and TRBJ1-1; D is possibly TRBD1 (5 bases). V was clipped by 5 bases and J by 3 bases, with 16 bases between them. Germline V CDR1 and CDR2: SEHNR, FQNEAQ (reference sequence). The CDR3 sequence is 15 residues long. The CDR3 DNA sequence: TGTGCCAGCAGCAGACGTGGAGGGGTGGACACTGAAGCTTTCTTT. This translates into CASSRRGGVDTEAFF.